These 21 T cell receptor beta chains were sequenced from one sample in a study of regulatory T cells in long-lasting Graves disease (dated by TCRdb to 2020 to 2023). The time point label corresponds to: newly diagnosed GD, antithyroid drugs for less than 3 months. For both TCR sequencing and RNA sequencing, RNA was extracted from PBMCs in TRIzol. Library generation was performed with multiplex PCR. TCRdb names Illumina HiSeq 4000 as the instrument used. iRepertoire HTBI primers and Arm-PCR amplification of CDR3 regions were used to construct TCR beta libraries. Starting from the raw public reads, TCRdb applied fastp trimming at Q25, assembled clones with MiXCR and retained in-frame beta chains. One record per CDR3 amino acid sequence lists the most common genes and DNA. The sample data list approximately 480,000 distinct CDR3 sequences, and roughly 17% of these were observed just once. 12% of the sample is held by the ten biggest clonotypes.

This sample was shared with a second study, whose subject was T cells in Graves' hyperthyroidism and ophthalmopathy.

The specimen comprised peripheral blood mononuclear cells (PBMCs), sampled at new diagnosis, from a patient treated with antithyroid drugs. These receptors originate from a man aged 35 to 55 with Graves disease. Donor details come from another sample of the same person, matched by shared clones.

Notes on this clonotype: A much larger clone is a single base away; this may be a read error. The V and J genes are TRBV6-1 and TRBJ1-1, with D maybe TRBD1 (5 bases). Germline CDR1 is MNHNS and CDR2 is SASEGT. This CDR3 spans 14 amino acids. V lost 5 bases, J lost 7 bases, and 17 bases lay in between. In nucleotides, the CDR3 is TGTGCCAGCAGTCGATTCTTCGACAGCAATGAAGCTTTCTTT. It yields the protein CASSRFFDSNEAFF.

V is TRBV12-3 or TRBV12-4 and J is TRBJ1-5; possibly TRBD1 for D (5 bases). V was clipped by 9 bases and J by 5 bases, with 14 bases between them. This CDR3 has 13 residues. The CDR3 loop reads CASQPGEDQPQHF. The CDR3 DNA reads TGTGCCAGTCAACCGGGGGAGGATCAGCCCCAGCATTTT.

V is TRBV7-9 and J is TRBJ2-3; TRBD2 agrees at 7 bases. CDR1 is SEHNR, CDR2 FQNEAQ, per germline (reference sequence). The ends lost 1 base at V and 6 bases at J; junction bases unmatched: 7. There are 15 residues in the CDR3. CDR3 residues: CASSLVGGRGDTQYF. The CDR3 DNA sequence: TGTGCCAGCAGCTTAGTAGGCGGGAGAGGGGATACGCAGTATTTT.

The rearrangement joins TRBV28 to TRBJ2-7, with 7 bases fitting TRBD2. J was trimmed by 0 bases and V by 4 bases; bases with no gene match: 3. Germline lookup yields CDR1 MDHEN and CDR2 SYDVKM. The length of the CDR3 is 14 residues. The CDR3 reads CASSSWGGSYEQYF. The CDR3, as DNA: TGTGCCAGCAGTTCTTGGGGGGGCTCCTACGAGCAGTACTTC.

This clonotype has ten or more counts. The gene calls are TRBV9 and TRBJ2-7; no clear D gene. With 0 bases removed from V and 5 bases from J, the gap between germline ends came to 15 bases. Germline CDR1 reads SGDLS; CDR2 reads YYNGEE. The CDR3 has 15 residues. In DNA, the CDR3 is TGTGCCAGCAGCGTAGGTCTCGGTCTTGGTAACGAGCAGTACTTC. Protein sequence: CASSVGLGLGNEQYF.

Many counts were recorded for this clonotype. J is TRBJ2-5 and V is TRBV3-1, with 7 bases that match TRBD2. Trimming took 0 bases from V and 3 from J; bases not matched to a gene: 1. This CDR3 is 14 amino acids long. Germline assignment: CDR1 LGHDT and CDR2 YNNKEL (reference sequence). DNA of the CDR3: TGTGCCAGCAGCCAAGATCTAGCGGAAGAGACCCAGTACTTC. Protein: CASSQDLAEETQYF.

This chain uses TRBV5-5 with TRBJ2-1, with 7 bases aligning to TRBD2. CDR1 and CDR2 (germline): SGHKS, YYEKEE (reference sequence). The J segment lost 0 bases and the V segment lost 1 base, leaving 13 bases of the junction unmatched. This CDR3 is 19 amino acids long. This chain's CDR3 is CASSLREGGSRSSYNEQFF. DNA for the CDR3: TGTGCCAGCAGCTTGAGGGAGGGCGGGAGTCGAAGCTCCTACAATGAGCAGTTCTTC.

This clonotype has more than one count but fewer than ten. The genes are TRBV18 and TRBJ2-3; D call uncertain. This CDR3 spans 14 amino acids. Germline CDR1 reads KGHSH; CDR2 reads LQKENI. The V gene lost 3 bases and the J gene lost 2 bases, with 9 bases spanning the gap. The CDR3 DNA reads TGTGCCAGCTCACCCCCCGAAAACACAGATACGCAGTATTTT. It yields the protein CASSPPENTDTQYF. The entire variable domain, with the rest obtained from reference TRBV18 and TRBJ2-3, is as follows: NAGVMQNPRHLVRRRGQEARLRCSPMKGHSHVYWYRQLPEEGLKFMVYLQKENIIDESGMPKERFSAEFPKEGPSILRIQQVVRGDSAAYFCASSPPENTDTQYFGPGTRLTVL.

This clonotype was observed a few times. The chain is built from TRBV29-1 and TRBJ2-7; 7 bases line up with TRBD2. The germline gives CDR1 SQVTM, CDR2 ANQGSEA. The CDR3 totals 14 residues. V lost 5 bases, J lost 0 bases, and 7 bases stayed unmatched. The CDR3 loop is CSVPREGSSYEQYF. The DNA of the CDR3 is TGCAGCGTTCCCAGGGAGGGGAGCTCCTACGAGCAGTACTTC.

This clonotype was found many times. The V and J genes are TRBV6-5 and TRBJ2-7, with 13 bases aligning to TRBD2. Germline-derived CDR1 and CDR2 are MNHEY and SVGAGI. This CDR3 spans 15 amino acids. V lost 0 bases and J lost 5; bases outside the gene matches: 1. The CDR3 DNA sequence: TGTGCCAGCAGTTACTCAGGGACTAGCGGGAACGAGCAGTACTTC. It yields the protein CASSYSGTSGNEQYF.

About this clonotype itself: A much larger clone lies one base from this, so it may be a read error. The chain couples TRBV29-1 to TRBJ2-1, with D hard to call. Per the germline V gene, CDR1 is SQVTM and CDR2 is ANQGSEA. The CDR3 consists of 10 residues. The CDR3 nucleotides read TGCAGCGGATCCTACAGTGAGCAGTTCTTC. Translation gives CSGSYSEQFF.

This chain uses TRBV7-3 with TRBJ2-3; 7 bases line up with TRBD2. The J segment lost 2 bases and the V segment lost 6 bases, leaving 8 bases of the junction unmatched. CDR1 and CDR2 (germline): SGHTA, FQGTGA. The CDR3 spans 15 residues. Here the CDR3 reads CASSFSGPHTDTQYF. CDR3 nucleotides: TGTGCCAGCAGTTTTAGCGGGCCCCACACAGATACGCAGTATTTT.

This clonotype was counted at least ten times. The chain combines TRBV7-9 with TRBJ2-1; D gene ambiguous. The V end was cut by 11 bases, the J end by 8 bases, with 16 bases between. Germline assignment: CDR1 SEHNR and CDR2 FQNEAQ (reference sequence). CDR3 length: 12 residues. This CDR3 reads CAGRPLGDEQFF. CDR3 nucleotide sequence: TGTGCCGGACGACCGCTAGGCGATGAGCAGTTCTTC.

This clonotype was detected many times. This chain connects TRBV27 to TRBJ2-1; 7 bases are a match to TRBD1. This CDR3 comprises 15 residues. Germline CDR1 and CDR2: MNHEY and SMNVEV (reference sequence). The junction had 8 bases not matched to a gene; V was cut back by 3 bases and J by 6 bases. In DNA, the CDR3 is TGTGCCAGCAGTTTTAAGGGGGCCGGACCCAATGAGCAGTTCTTC. This sequence encodes CASSFKGAGPNEQFF.

This clonotype was observed at least ten times. This sequence joins TRBV2 and TRBJ2-5; 13 bases map to TRBD2. The germline CDR1 and CDR2 sequences are SNHLY and FYNNEI. This CDR3 has 19 amino acids. V lost 2 bases and J lost 1; bases outside the gene matches: 10. The CDR3 reads CASSETLLGLAGIQETQYF. The CDR3 DNA is TGTGCCAGCAGTGAAACCCTGTTGGGACTAGCGGGGATCCAAGAGACCCAGTACTTC.

This clonotype was observed many times. This chain uses TRBV6-2 or TRBV6-3 with TRBJ2-2, with TRBD2 matching over 7 bases. This CDR3 is 15 amino acids long. CDR1 is MNHEY, CDR2 SVGEGT, per germline. V gave up 4 bases and J gave up 0 bases; unmatched junction bases: 2. The DNA of the CDR3 is TGTGCCAGCAGTTGGGAGGGCGCGAACACCGGGGAGCTGTTTTTT. The encoded protein is CASSWEGANTGELFF.

The CDR3 region is CASSQELGAGGGVTQYF. The DNA of the CDR3 is TGTGCCAGCAGCCAAGAATTGGGAGCGGGAGGCGGCGTGACCCAGTACTTC. The J gene is TRBJ2-5, the V gene TRBV14; 9 bases match TRBD2. Per the germline V gene, CDR1 is SGHDN and CDR2 is FVKESK. The junction had 12 bases not matched to a gene; V was cut back by 0 bases and J by 7 bases. The CDR3 consists of 17 residues.

This clonotype was counted ten times or more. V and J are TRBV28 and TRBJ1-6; 9 nucleotides match TRBD1. Germline V gene data show CDR1 as MDHEN and CDR2 as SYDVKM. This CDR3 is built from 14 residues. The V gene end was trimmed by 6 bases and the J gene end by 7 bases; junction bases not matched to a gene: 4. The CDR3 reads CASRGTGLNSPLHF. As DNA, the CDR3 is TGTGCCAGCAGGGGGACAGGGCTCAATTCACCCCTCCACTTT.

The J gene is TRBJ2-7, the V gene TRBV5-5; D is tentatively TRBD1 or TRBD2 (5 bases each). CDR1 and CDR2 from the germline V gene are SGHKS and YYEKEE (reference sequence). V was trimmed by 4 bases and J by 0 bases, leaving 14 bases between them. The CDR3 is 15 amino acids. The CDR3 loop reads CASSAGALGSYEQYF. CDR3 sequence (DNA): TGTGCCAGCAGCGCCGGGGCACTTGGCTCCTACGAGCAGTACTTC.

This clonotype was detected many times. The chain recombines TRBV6-2 or TRBV6-3 with TRBJ2-1; maybe TRBD2 (5 bases). CDR1 is MNHEY and CDR2 is SVGEGT in the germline V gene. The CDR3 totals 13 residues. The V end lost 6 bases, the J end lost 4 bases, and 10 bases lay between the germline ends. This CDR3 is CASSFKRYNEQFF. CDR3 nucleotide sequence: TGTGCCAGCAGCTTCAAGCGGTACAATGAGCAGTTCTTC.

This clonotype was observed at least ten times. The V and J genes are TRBV12-3 or TRBV12-4 and TRBJ2-7; no clear D gene. V lost 4 bases and J lost 2, with 12 bases in between. This CDR3 contains 14 residues. CDR3 region: CASSYQWSTYEQYF. CDR3 DNA sequence: TGTGCCAGCAGTTATCAGTGGTCAACCTACGAGCAGTACTTC.